This TCR beta chain was retrieved from a study of siplizumab effects on memory and regulatory T cells. Concerning this clone itself: Its antigen is unknown.

Produced via immunoSEQ multiplex PCR; TCRdb's table is partial and in-frame only. The sample includes around 18,000 clones, approximately 46% seen only once; the top ten take 4.9%. Cocultured for roughly 6 days at 37°C were the mixed lymphocyte reaction cells. The sample comprised CFSE-low (dividing) CD4+ T cells sorted from an allogeneic mixed lymphocyte reaction. This TCR came from a human donor in good health; the cells came from an allogeneic mixed lymphocyte reaction.

The CDR3 DNA is TGTGCCAGCAGCGTAGGAGACTCATACTCCTACGAGCAGTACTTC. Its translation: CASSVGDSYSYEQYF. The V and J genes are TRBV9 and TRBJ2-7; D gene uncertain. The CDR3 is 15 residues long. The V gene's germline CDR1 is SGDLS and CDR2 YYNGEE. Trimming shortened V by 0 bases and J by 0 bases, and 10 bases separated the two germline ends.